This entry features one T cell receptor (beta chain) sequence. Its antigen is unidentified. The source of the sample is a study of cytomegalovirus exposure and HLA in healthy donors. Study-level findings and limits: Investigators reported 150 to 200 TCR beta chains as tied to cytomegalovirus. Later, an analysis found that TCR clusters from the first cohort tended to co-occur in the 120 validation repertoires. A few of the chains that were CMV-associated were confirmed in vitro to be specific for CMV antigens.

Only in-frame clones appear in the TCRdb table, and some are missing; sequencing was by immunoSEQ multiplex PCR. Of 150,000 to 200,000 clones detected, roughly 96% appear once; the ten largest clones hold around 0.9%. The CDR3 consists of 13 residues. Separate from the roughly 670-subject first cohort, the 120-subject validation cohort was the one that the donors belonged to. The sample taken for sequencing was PBMCs. This chain joins TRBV21-1 and TRBJ2-7; the table's D call TRBD2 went unverified against the DNA. TRBV21-1 is flagged as a pseudogene. This sequence was found in a woman aged 18-29 years in good health and CMV-seronegative. CDR3 in DNA: TGTGCCAGCAGCCCCCGGGGTCGCTACGAGCAGTACTTC. This codes for CASSPRGRYEQYF.